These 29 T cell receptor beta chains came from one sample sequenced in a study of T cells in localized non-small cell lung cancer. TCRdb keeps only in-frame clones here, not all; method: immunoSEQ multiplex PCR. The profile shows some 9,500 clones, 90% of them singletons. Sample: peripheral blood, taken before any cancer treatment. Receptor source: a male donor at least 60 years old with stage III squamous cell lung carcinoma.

This CDR3 reads CASSLADRMNTEAFF. Here the CDR3 DNA reads TGTGCCAGCAGCTTAGCAGACAGGATGAACACTGAAGCTTTCTTT. This chain joins TRBV7-6 and TRBJ1-1; the D gene is possibly TRBD1 (6 bases). The CDR3 is 15 residues long. V lost 0 bases to trimming and J lost 0 bases, with 8 bases between them. Per germline, CDR1 SGHVS and CDR2 FNYEAQ.

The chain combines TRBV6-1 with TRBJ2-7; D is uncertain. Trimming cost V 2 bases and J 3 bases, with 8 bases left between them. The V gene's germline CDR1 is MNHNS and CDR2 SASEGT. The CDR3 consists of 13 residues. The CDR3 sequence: CASSEMANYEQYF. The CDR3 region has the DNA TGTGCCAGCAGTGAAATGGCCAACTACGAGCAGTACTTC.

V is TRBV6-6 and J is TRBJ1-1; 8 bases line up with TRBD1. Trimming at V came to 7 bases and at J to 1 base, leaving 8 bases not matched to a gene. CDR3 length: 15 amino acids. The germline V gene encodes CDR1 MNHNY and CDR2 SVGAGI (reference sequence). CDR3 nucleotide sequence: TGTGCCAGCAATTCAGGGGGCCAAGGGAACACTGAAGCTTTCTTT. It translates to CASNSGGQGNTEAFF.

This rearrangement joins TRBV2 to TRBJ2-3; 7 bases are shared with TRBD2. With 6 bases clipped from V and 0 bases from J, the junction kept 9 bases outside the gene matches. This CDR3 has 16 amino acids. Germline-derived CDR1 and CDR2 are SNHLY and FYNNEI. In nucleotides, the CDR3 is TGTGCCAGCAGGACCGGGACTACCAGAAGCACAGATACGCAGTATTTT. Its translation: CASRTGTTRSTDTQYF.

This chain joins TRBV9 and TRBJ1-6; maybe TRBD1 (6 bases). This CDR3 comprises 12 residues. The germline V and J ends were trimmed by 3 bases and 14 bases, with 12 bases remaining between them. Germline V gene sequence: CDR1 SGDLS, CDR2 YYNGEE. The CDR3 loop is CASSDQGKALHF. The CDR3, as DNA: TGTGCCAGCAGCGACCAGGGGAAAGCCCTCCACTTT.

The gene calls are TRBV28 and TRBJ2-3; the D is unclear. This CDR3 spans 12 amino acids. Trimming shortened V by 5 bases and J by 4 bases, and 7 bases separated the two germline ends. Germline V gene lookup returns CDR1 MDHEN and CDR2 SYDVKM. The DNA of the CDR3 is TGTGCCAGCAGTGAGTTCCCAGATACGCAGTATTTT. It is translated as CASSEFPDTQYF.

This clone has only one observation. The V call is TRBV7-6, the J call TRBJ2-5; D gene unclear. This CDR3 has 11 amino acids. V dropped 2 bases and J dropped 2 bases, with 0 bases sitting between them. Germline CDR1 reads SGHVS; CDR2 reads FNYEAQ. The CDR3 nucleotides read TGTGCCAGCAGCTTACAAGAGACCCAGTACTTC. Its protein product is CASSLQETQYF. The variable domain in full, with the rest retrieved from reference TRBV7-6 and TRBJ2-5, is GAGVSQSPRYKVTKRGQDVALRCDPISGHVSLYWYRQALGQGPEFLTYFNYEAQQDKSGLPNDRFSAERPEGSISTLTIQRTEQRDSAMYRCASSLQETQYFGPGTRLLVL.

The CDR3 region is CASSPTVYEQYF. The DNA of the CDR3 is TGTGCCAGCAGTCCGACTGTATACGAGCAGTACTTC. The chain uses TRBV28 and TRBJ2-7; D gene ambiguous. V was trimmed by 5 bases and J by 4 bases, leaving 9 bases between them. CDR3 length equals 12 residues. Germline V gives CDR1 MDHEN, CDR2 SYDVKM.

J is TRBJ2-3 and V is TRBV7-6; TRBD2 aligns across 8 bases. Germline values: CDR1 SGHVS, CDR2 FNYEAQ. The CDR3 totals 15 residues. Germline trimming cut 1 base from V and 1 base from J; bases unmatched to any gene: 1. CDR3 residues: CASSLVGGGTDTQYF. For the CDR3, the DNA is TGTGCCAGCAGCTTAGTCGGGGGGGGCACAGATACGCAGTATTTT.

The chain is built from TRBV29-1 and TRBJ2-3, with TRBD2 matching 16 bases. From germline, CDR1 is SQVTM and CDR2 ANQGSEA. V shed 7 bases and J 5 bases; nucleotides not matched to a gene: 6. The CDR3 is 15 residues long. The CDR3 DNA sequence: TGCAGCGCTGGGACTAGCGGGGGGGTAAAAGATACGCAGTATTTT. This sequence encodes CSAGTSGGVKDTQYF.

CDR3: CASSSVGTVNQPQHF. CDR3 sequence (DNA): TGTGCCAGCAGCTCCGTCGGGACAGTGAATCAGCCCCAGCATTTT. The chain uses TRBV5-5 and TRBJ1-5; 7 nucleotides line up with TRBD1. The junction had 7 bases not matched to a gene; V was cut back by 3 bases and J by 4 bases. The CDR3 loop spans 15 amino acids. From germline, CDR1 is SGHKS and CDR2 YYEKEE (reference sequence).

CDR3 bases: TGTGCCAGCAGCTTAGGAGGGATGGCAGATACGCAGTATTTT. Translated: CASSLGGMADTQYF. The chain employs TRBV11-3 and TRBJ2-3, with a possible D match to TRBD2 (5 bases). Germline V lookup: CDR1 SGHNT, CDR2 YENEEA. CDR3 length equals 14 residues. The V end was cut by 1 base, the J end by 4 bases, with 9 bases between.

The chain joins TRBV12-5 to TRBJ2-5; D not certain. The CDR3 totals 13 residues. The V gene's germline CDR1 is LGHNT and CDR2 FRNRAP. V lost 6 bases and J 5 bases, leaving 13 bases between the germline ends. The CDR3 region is CASGLPNTETQYF. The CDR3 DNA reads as TGTGCTAGTGGACTACCCAATACGGAGACCCAGTACTTC.

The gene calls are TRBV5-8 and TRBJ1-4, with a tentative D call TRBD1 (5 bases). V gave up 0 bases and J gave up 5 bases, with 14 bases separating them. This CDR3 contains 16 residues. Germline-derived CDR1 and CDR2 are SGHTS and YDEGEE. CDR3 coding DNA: TGTGCCAGCAGCTTGGCAAAGGGGTTGGGAAATGAAAAACTGTTTTTT. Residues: CASSLAKGLGNEKLFF.

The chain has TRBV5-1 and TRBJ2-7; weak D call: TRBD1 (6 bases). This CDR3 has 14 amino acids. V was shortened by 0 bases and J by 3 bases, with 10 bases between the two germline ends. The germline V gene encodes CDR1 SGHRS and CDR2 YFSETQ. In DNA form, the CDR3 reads TGCGCCAGCAGCTTGGGCCAGGGGCGCTACGAGCAGTACTTC. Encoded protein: CASSLGQGRYEQYF.

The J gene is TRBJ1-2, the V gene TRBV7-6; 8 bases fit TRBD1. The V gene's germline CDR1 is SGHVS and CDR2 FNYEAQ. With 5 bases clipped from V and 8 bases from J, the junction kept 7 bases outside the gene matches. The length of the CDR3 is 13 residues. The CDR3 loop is CASSTRTGIGYTF. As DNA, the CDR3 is TGTGCCAGCAGCACGCGGACAGGGATCGGCTACACCTTC.

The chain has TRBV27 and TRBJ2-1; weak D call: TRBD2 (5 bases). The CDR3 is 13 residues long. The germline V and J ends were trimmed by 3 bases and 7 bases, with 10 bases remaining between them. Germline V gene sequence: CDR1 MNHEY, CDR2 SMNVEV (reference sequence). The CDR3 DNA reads TGTGCCAGCAGTTTCGATTCGGGAAATGAGCAGTTCTTC. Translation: CASSFDSGNEQFF.

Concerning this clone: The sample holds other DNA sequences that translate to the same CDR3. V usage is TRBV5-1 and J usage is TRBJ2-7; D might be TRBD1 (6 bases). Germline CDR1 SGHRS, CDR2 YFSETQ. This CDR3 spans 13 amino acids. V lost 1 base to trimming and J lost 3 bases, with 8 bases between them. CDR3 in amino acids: CASSLQDSYEQYF. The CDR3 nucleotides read TGCGCCAGCAGCTTGCAGGACAGCTACGAGCAGTACTTC.

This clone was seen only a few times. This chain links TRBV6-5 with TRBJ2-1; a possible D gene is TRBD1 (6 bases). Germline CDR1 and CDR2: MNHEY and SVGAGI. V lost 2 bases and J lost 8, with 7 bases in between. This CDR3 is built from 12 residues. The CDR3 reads CASSYGGDEQFF. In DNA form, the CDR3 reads TGTGCCAGCAGTTACGGGGGCGATGAGCAGTTCTTC.

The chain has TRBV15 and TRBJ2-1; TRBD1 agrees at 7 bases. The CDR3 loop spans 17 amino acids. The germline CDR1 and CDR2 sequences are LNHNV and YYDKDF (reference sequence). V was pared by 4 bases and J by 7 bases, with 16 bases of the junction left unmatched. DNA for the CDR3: TGTGCCACCAGCACCCGACAGGGATCCCCGCAGGTGAATGAGCAGTTCTTC. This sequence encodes CATSTRQGSPQVNEQFF. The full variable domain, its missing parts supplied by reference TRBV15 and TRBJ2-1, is DAMVIQNPRYQVTQFGKPVTLSCSQTLNHNVMYWYQQKSSQAPKLLFHYYDKDFNNEADTPDNFQSRRPNTSFCFLDIRSPGLGDTAMYLCATSTRQGSPQVNEQFFGPGTRLTVL.

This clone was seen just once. CDR3 in DNA: TGTGCCAGCAGCTTGAGGGGGTTGGATAATTCACCCCTCCACTTT. Protein: CASSLRGLDNSPLHF. This chain connects TRBV5-6 to TRBJ1-6; tentative D call: TRBD1 (6 bases). The germline V gene encodes CDR1 SGHDT and CDR2 YYEEEE. Trimming left V 1 base short and J 5 bases short, with 10 bases between. The CDR3 extends over 15 amino acids.

The CDR3 sequence: CASSQDGPYNEQFF. CDR3 bases: TGCGCCAGCAGCCAAGATGGACCCTACAATGAGCAGTTCTTC. The rearrangement links TRBV4-1 to TRBJ2-1; no firm D call. The CDR3 extends over 14 amino acids. CDR1 and CDR2 (germline): MGHRA, YSYEKL. V dropped 0 bases and J dropped 2 bases, with 5 bases sitting between them.

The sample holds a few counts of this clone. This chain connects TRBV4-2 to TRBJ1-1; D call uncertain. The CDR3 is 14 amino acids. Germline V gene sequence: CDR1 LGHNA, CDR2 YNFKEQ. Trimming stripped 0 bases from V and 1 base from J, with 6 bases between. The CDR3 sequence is CASSQDLGNTEAFF. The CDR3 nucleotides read TGTGCCAGCAGCCAAGATCTGGGGAACACTGAAGCTTTCTTT.

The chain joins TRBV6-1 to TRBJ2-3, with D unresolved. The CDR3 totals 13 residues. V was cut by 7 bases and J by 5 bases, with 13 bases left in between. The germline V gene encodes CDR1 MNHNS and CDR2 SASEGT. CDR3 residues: CASNSAFGDTQYF. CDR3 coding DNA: TGTGCCAGCAACTCCGCCTTCGGAGATACGCAGTATTTT.

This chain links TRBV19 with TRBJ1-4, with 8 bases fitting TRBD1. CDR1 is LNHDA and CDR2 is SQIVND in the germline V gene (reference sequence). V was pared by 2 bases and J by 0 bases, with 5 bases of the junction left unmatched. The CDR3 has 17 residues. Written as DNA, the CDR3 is TGTGCCAGTAGTATAAAGGACAGGGCCGCAACTAATGAAAAACTGTTTTTT. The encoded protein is CASSIKDRAATNEKLFF.

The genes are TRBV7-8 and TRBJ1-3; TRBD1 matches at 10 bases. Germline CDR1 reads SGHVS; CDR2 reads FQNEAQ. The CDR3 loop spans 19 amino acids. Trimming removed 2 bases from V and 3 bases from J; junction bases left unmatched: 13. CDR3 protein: CASSLRRDRQGASGNTIYF. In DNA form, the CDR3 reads TGTGCCAGCAGCTTAAGGAGGGACCGACAGGGGGCAAGTGGAAACACCATATATTTT.

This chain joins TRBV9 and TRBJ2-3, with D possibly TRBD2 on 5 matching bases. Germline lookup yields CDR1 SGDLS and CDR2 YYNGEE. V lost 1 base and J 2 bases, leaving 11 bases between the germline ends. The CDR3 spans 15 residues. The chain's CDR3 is CASSVTSLSTDTQYF. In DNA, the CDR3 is TGTGCCAGCAGCGTAACTAGTCTATCCACAGATACGCAGTATTTT.

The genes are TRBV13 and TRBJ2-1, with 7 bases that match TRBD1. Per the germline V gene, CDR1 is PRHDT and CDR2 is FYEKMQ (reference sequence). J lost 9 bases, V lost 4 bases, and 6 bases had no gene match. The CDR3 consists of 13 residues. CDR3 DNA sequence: TGTGCCAGCAGCTCAGACAGGGCGGTTGAGCAGTTCTTC. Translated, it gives CASSSDRAVEQFF.

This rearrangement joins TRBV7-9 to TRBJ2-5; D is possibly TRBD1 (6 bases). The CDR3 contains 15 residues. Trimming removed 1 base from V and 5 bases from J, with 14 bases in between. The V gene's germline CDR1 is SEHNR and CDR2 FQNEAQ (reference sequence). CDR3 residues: CASSLDGRGVETQYF. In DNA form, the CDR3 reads TGTGCCAGCAGCTTAGACGGCAGGGGCGTGGAGACCCAGTACTTC.